Below, 5 T cell receptor beta chains from the same sample are listed, as sequenced in a study of blood T cell repertoires in COVID-19. Repertoires were generated with immunoSEQ multiplex PCR, while TCRdb's copy carries only in-frame clones and drops some. This sample has a few hundred thousand clones; less than 90% occur once, and the top ten carry roughly 1%. The specimen sequenced was PBMCs or T cells enriched from blood (not recorded which). The receptors here all came from a young woman who had recovered from COVID-19.

The chain employs TRBV25-1 and TRBJ2-1; a weak D match, TRBD1 (6 bases). V lost 4 bases and J 4 bases, leaving 11 bases between the germline ends. This CDR3 spans 14 amino acids. In germline, CDR1 is MGHDK, CDR2 SYGVNS. CDR3 protein: CASSGGTNYNEQFF. For the CDR3, the DNA is TGTGCCAGCAGTGGGGGGACAAATTACAATGAGCAGTTCTTC.

The chain links TRBV14 to TRBJ1-3, with 9 bases identical to TRBD1. Germline V gene sequence: CDR1 SGHDN, CDR2 FVKESK. The CDR3 is 17 amino acids. V gave up 3 bases and J gave up 4 bases; unmatched junction bases: 10. For the CDR3, the DNA is TGTGCCAGCAGCCAGAGAGCAGGGACAGGGTACGGAAACACCATATATTTT. Protein product: CASSQRAGTGYGNTIYF.

The CDR3 DNA is TGCGCCAGCAGCCAAGATAAGGCCGCGGCTGGCTACACCTTC. Translation: CASSQDKAAAGYTF. The chain employs TRBV4-3 and TRBJ1-2; D is ambiguous. The V gene lost 0 bases and the J gene lost 7 bases, with 12 bases spanning the gap. Germline lookup yields CDR1 LGHNA and CDR2 YSLEER. The CDR3 contains 14 residues.

This rearrangement joins TRBV12-3 or TRBV12-4 to TRBJ2-7; D is ambiguous. V was clipped by 1 base and J by 4 bases, with 8 bases between them. The CDR3 consists of 13 residues. The CDR3, as DNA: TGTGCCAGCAGTTTAGACCCGCGGTACGAGCAGTACTTC. Protein: CASSLDPRYEQYF.

This clone turned up a few times. The V gene is TRBV28, the J gene TRBJ1-2; D possibly corresponds to TRBD1 (6 bases). Germline V CDR1 and CDR2: MDHEN, SYDVKM. The length of the CDR3 is 14 residues. V was trimmed by 5 bases and J by 3 bases, leaving 13 bases between them. Written as DNA, the CDR3 is TGTGCCAGCAGTGTGACAGGTCGGTACTATGGCTACACCTTC. Protein product: CASSVTGRYYGYTF.